This TCR beta chain was recorded in a study of CDR3 diversity in severe acne. MiXCR, run by TCRdb on the PCR reads, gives a single entry per CDR3 protein. The sample lists approximately 79,000 distinct CDR3 sequences, 48% occurring once. The trim removed 6 bases at V and 1 base at J, leaving 12 bases unmatched. Per germline, CDR1 SEHNR and CDR2 FQNEAQ (reference sequence). CDR3 size: 17 residues. The specimen sequenced was blood. The receptor was isolated from a male donor in good health, serving as a control. The chain is built from TRBV7-9 and TRBJ2-5, with 9 bases that match TRBD2. CDR3 protein: CASSRTGLAGVQETQYF. DNA of the CDR3: TGTGCCAGCAGTCGAACCGGATTAGCGGGGGTCCAAGAGACCCAGTACTTC.